This TCR beta chain was profiled in a study of PD-1 blockade in classical Hodgkin lymphoma. Every patient relapsed after autologous stem cell transplantation, and brentuximab vedotin exposure varied. Study results and caveats: Possibly reflecting disease activity or prior therapy, repertoire differences have causes that remain undefined.

Only in-frame clones appear in the TCRdb table, and some are missing; sequencing was by immunoSEQ multiplex PCR. The sample includes approximately 98,000 clones, approximately 90% of them seen just once. Points on this clone: No antigen is known for it.

The specimen was peripheral blood mononuclear cells (PBMCs), collected before the second cycle of nivolumab. The clonotype was recovered from a human donor with classical Hodgkin lymphoma.

CDR3 region: CASSLWGTGGDNEQFF. In nucleotides, the CDR3 is TGTGCCAGCAGTTTATGGGGGACAGGGGGGGACAATGAGCAGTTCTTC. The chain links TRBV27 to TRBJ2-1; 11 bases fit TRBD1. J was trimmed by 5 bases and V by 1 base; bases with no gene match: 4. The germline V gene has CDR1 MNHEY and CDR2 SMNVEV (reference sequence). The CDR3 has 16 amino acids.